A few counts support the clone carrying this T cell receptor (beta chain). Its cognate antigen is unknown. This record comes from a study of post-analysis software for immune sequencing data. Unique molecular identifiers featured in each of the TCR beta cDNA libraries. T cells numbering roughly 1 to 10 million yielded cDNA molecules that totaled about 500,000. MiXCR, run by TCRdb on the PCR reads, gives a single entry per CDR3 protein. The table shows 800,000 to 950,000 distinct CDR3 sequences, with approximately 50% occurring only once. Whole-study results and caveats: About 5 TRBV segments (TRBV5-6, TRBV5-1 and TRBV20-1 among them) occurred more frequently in patients than in controls. Relative to controls, patients with multiple sclerosis showed significantly lower normalized Chao1 diversity.

V lost 4 bases to trimming and J lost 2 bases, with 9 bases between them. There are 13 residues in the CDR3. Germline values: CDR1 MGHRA, CDR2 YSYEKL. The chain carries TRBV4-1 and TRBJ2-7; D not resolved. The receptor comes from a girl aged 10-17 years with multiple sclerosis. The material sequenced was blood. This chain's CDR3 is CASSPTLTYEQYF. The CDR3 nucleotides are TGCGCCAGCAGCCCTACCCTTACCTACGAGCAGTACTTC.